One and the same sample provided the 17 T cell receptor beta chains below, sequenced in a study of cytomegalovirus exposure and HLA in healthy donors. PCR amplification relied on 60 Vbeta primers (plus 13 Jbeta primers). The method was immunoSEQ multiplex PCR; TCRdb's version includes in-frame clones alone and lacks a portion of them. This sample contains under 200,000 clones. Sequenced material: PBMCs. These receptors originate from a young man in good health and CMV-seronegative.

CDR3 sequence (DNA): TGTGCCAGCAGTGACTCAGCGGGGGAGAACACCGGGGAGCTGTTTTTT. This encodes CASSDSAGENTGELFF. The rearrangement uses TRBV6-4 and TRBJ2-2; TRBD2 agrees at 8 bases. Germline CDR1 MRHNA, CDR2 SNTAGT. The CDR3 sequence is 16 residues long. J was trimmed by 1 base and V by 0 bases; bases with no gene match: 1.

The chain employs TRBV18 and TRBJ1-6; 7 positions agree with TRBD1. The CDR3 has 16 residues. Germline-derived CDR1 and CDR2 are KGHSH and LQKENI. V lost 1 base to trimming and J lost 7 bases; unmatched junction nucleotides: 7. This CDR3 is CASSPLRTGGNSPLHF. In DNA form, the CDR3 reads TGTGCCAGCTCACCACTGAGGACAGGAGGGAATTCACCCCTCCACTTT. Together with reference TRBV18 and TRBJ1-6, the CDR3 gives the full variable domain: NAGVMQNPRHLVRRRGQEARLRCSPMKGHSHVYWYRQLPEEGLKFMVYLQKENIIDESGMPKERFSAEFPKEGPSILRIQQVVRGDSAAYFCASSPLRTGGNSPLHFGNGTRLTVT.

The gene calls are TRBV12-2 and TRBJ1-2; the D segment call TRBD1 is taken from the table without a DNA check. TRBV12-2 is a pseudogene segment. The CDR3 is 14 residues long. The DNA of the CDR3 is TGTGCAAGTCGCTTCCAGACAGGGACGTATGGCTACACCTTC. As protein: CASRFQTGTYGYTF.

The CDR3 region is CASSSKRDYYTGELFF. The CDR3, as DNA: TGTGCCAGCAGCTCGAAAAGGGACTACTACACCGGGGAGCTGTTTTTT. The chain employs TRBV5-4 and TRBJ2-2; 7 bases are a match to TRBD2. V gave up 3 bases and J gave up 3 bases; unmatched junction bases: 8. The V gene's germline CDR1 is SGHNT and CDR2 YYREEE (reference sequence). The CDR3 spans 16 residues. The full variable domain, rest sourced from reference TRBV5-4 and TRBJ2-2, is ETGVTQSPTHLIKTRGQQVTLRCSSQSGHNTVSWYQQALGQGPQFIFQYYREEENGRGNFPPRFSGLQFPNYSSELNVNALELDDSALYLCASSSKRDYYTGELFFGEGSRLTVL.

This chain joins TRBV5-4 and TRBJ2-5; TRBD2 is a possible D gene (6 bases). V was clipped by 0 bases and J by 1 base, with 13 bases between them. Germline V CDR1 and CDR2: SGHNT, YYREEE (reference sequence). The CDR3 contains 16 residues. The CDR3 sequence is CASSLGGSGGQETQYF. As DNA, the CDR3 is TGTGCCAGCAGCTTGGGGGGGTCCGGGGGCCAAGAGACCCAGTACTTC.

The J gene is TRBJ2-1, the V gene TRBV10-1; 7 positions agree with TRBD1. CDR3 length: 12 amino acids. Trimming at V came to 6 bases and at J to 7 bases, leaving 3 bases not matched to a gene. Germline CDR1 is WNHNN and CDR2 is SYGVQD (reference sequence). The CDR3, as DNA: TGCGCCAGCAGCCACAGGGGTAATGAGCAGTTCTTC. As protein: CASSHRGNEQFF.

The CDR3 is CASSPLKVGFTYEQYF. The DNA for the CDR3 is TGTGCCAGCAGCCCCCTCAAGGTCGGGTTCACCTACGAGCAGTACTTC. V is TRBV14 and J is TRBJ2-7; D is unresolved. CDR1 and CDR2 from the germline V gene are SGHDN and FVKESK. The CDR3 sequence is 16 residues long. V shed 4 bases and J shed 2 bases, with 18 bases lying between them. Supplemented by reference TRBV14 and TRBJ2-7, the full variable domain reads EAGVTQFPSHSVIEKGQTVTLRCDPISGHDNLYWYRRVMGKEIKFLLHFVKESKQDESGMPNNRFLAERTGGTYSTLKVQPAELEDSGVYFCASSPLKVGFTYEQYFGPGTRLTVT.

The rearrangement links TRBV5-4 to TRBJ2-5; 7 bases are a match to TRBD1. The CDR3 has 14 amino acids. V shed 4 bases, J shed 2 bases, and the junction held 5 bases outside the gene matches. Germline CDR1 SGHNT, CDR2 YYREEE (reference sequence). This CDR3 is CASSGGQLQETQYF. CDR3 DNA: TGTGCCAGCAGCGGGGGACAGTTACAAGAGACCCAGTACTTC.

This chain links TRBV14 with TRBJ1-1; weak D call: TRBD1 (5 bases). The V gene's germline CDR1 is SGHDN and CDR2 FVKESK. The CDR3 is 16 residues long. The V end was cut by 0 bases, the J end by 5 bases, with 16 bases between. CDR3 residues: CASSQEGRGWGTEAFF. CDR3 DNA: TGTGCCAGCAGCCAAGAGGGGCGGGGCTGGGGGACTGAAGCTTTCTTT. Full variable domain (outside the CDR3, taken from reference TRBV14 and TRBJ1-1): EAGVTQFPSHSVIEKGQTVTLRCDPISGHDNLYWYRRVMGKEIKFLLHFVKESKQDESGMPNNRFLAERTGGTYSTLKVQPAELEDSGVYFCASSQEGRGWGTEAFFGQGTRLTVV.

The CDR3 nucleotides are TGTGCCAGCAGCACCTTACATACGGGAACCAATGAGCAGTTCTTC. Protein product: CASSTLHTGTNEQFF. The V call is TRBV7-6, the J call TRBJ2-1; tentatively, D is TRBD2 (5 bases). Per germline, CDR1 SGHVS and CDR2 FNYEAQ. V lost 5 bases to trimming and J lost 6 bases, with 17 bases between them. This CDR3 comprises 15 residues.

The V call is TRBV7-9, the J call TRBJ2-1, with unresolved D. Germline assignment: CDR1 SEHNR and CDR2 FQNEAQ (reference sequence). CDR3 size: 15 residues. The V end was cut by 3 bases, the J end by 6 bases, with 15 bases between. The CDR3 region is CASSFNSRQFNEQFF. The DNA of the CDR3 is TGTGCCAGCAGCTTTAATTCTAGGCAATTCAATGAGCAGTTCTTC.

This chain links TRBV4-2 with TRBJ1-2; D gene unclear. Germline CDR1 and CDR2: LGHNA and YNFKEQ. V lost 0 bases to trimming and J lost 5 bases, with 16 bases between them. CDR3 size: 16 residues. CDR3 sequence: CASSQEEGIAEYGYTF. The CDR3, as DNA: TGTGCCAGCAGCCAAGAAGAGGGCATTGCGGAATATGGCTACACCTTC.

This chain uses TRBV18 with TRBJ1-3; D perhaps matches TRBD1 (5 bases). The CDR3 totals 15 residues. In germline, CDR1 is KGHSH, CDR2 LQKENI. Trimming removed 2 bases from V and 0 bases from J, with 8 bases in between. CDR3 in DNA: TGTGCCAGCTCACCAGACAGCCCCTCTGGAAACACCATATATTTT. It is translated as CASSPDSPSGNTIYF. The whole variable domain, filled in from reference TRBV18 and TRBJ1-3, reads NAGVMQNPRHLVRRRGQEARLRCSPMKGHSHVYWYRQLPEEGLKFMVYLQKENIIDESGMPKERFSAEFPKEGPSILRIQQVVRGDSAAYFCASSPDSPSGNTIYFGEGSWLTVV.

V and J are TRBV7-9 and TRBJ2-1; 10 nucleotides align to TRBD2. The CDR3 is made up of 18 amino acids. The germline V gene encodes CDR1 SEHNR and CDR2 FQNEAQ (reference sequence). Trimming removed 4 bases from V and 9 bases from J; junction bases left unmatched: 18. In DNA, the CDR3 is TGTGCCAGCAGCTCAATTCCCCCTCTAGCGGGAGACGGCCGTGAGCAGTTCTTC. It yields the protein CASSSIPPLAGDGREQFF.

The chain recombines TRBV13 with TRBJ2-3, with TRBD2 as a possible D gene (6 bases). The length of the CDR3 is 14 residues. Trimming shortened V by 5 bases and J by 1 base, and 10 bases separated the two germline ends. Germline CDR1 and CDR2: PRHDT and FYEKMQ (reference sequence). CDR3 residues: CASSGEERTDTQYF. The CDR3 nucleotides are TGTGCCAGCAGCGGGGAGGAACGCACAGATACGCAGTATTTT.

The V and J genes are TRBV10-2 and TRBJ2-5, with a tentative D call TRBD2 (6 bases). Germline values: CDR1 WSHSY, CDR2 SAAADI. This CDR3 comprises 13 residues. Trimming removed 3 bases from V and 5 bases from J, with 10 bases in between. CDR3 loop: CASSDSGGETQYF. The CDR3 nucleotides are TGCGCCAGCAGTGATAGCGGTGGGGAGACCCAGTACTTC.

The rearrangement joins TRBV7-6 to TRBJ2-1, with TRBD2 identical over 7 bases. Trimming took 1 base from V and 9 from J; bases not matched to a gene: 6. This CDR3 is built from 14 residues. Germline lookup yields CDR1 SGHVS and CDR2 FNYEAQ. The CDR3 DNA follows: TGTGCCAGCAGCTTAGAGCGGGATCCGAGTGAGCAGTTCTTC. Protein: CASSLERDPSEQFF.